This TCR beta chain originates from a study of human T cells and chemical hapten exposure. TCRdb ran MiXCR on the RACE reads and lists one entry per CDR3 protein. The data contain tens of thousands of distinct CDR3 sequences, 12% of them seen just once; the ten biggest clones take up 3.5%. The CDR3 runs 15 residues. CDR1 and CDR2 from the germline V gene are SGHNT and YYREEE (reference sequence). The V gene lost 0 bases and the J gene lost 2 bases, with 11 bases spanning the gap. Time point defined: patch test 1, 2 weeks after DPC sensitization. Treatment given: therapeutic diphenylcyclopropenone sensitization with weekly scalp DPC.

The chain couples TRBV5-4 to TRBJ1-2, with TRBD1 as a possible D gene (6 bases). This receptor was taken from a woman aged 60-75 years with alopecia areata. Some clones in this sample may be carry-over from other donors' samples. Sequenced here: whole blood, sampled in connection with sensitization to the hapten diphenylcyclopropenone (DPC). CDR3 DNA sequence: TGTGCCAGCAGCTTGGCTGCGCAGGGGAACTATGGCTACACCTTC. This gives the protein CASSLAAQGNYGYTF.